The 10 T cell receptor beta chains presented below share a single source sample, sequenced in a study of cytomegalovirus exposure and HLA in healthy donors. PCR primers comprised 60 Vbeta and 13 Jbeta primers. Libraries were prepared by immunoSEQ multiplex PCR; TCRdb keeps only in-frame clonotypes and omits some of them. Of approximately 160,000 clones listed, roughly 73% are singletons. Sequences were obtained from PBMCs. The source of these receptors is a male donor in good health and CMV-seronegative.

The chain has TRBV13 and TRBJ1-1; the D is unclear. This CDR3 has 15 amino acids. V lost 6 bases and J 5 bases, leaving 19 bases between the germline ends. Per germline, CDR1 PRHDT and CDR2 FYEKMQ (reference sequence). DNA for the CDR3: TGTGCCAGCAGGAGTCGTGGCGCTAGAGGAACTGAAGCTTTCTTT. Protein: CASRSRGARGTEAFF.

This clone occurred a few times. This chain links TRBV11-2 with TRBJ2-7, with D possibly matching TRBD2 (6 bases). The CDR3 loop spans 14 amino acids. Trimming stripped 4 bases from V and 2 bases from J, with 12 bases between. Germline V gene data show CDR1 as SGHAT and CDR2 as FQNNGV. The CDR3 nucleotides read TGTGCCAGCAGCTCCCCGACGGGGGCCTACGAGCAGTACTTC. As protein: CASSSPTGAYEQYF. Variable domain in full (rest from reference TRBV11-2 and TRBJ2-7): EAGVAQSPRYKIIEKRQSVAFWCNPISGHATLYWYQQILGQGPKLLIQFQNNGVVDDSQLPKDRFSAERLKGVDSTLKIQPAKLEDSAVYLCASSSPTGAYEQYFGPGTRLTVT.

This clone showed up just once. The J gene is TRBJ2-7, the V gene TRBV2; D remains unclear. This CDR3 has 12 residues. CDR1 and CDR2 from the germline V gene are SNHLY and FYNNEI. V was clipped by 4 bases and J by 2 bases, with 6 bases between them. DNA of the CDR3: TGTGCCAGCAGTGCGGTTCCCTACGAGCAGTACTTC. Protein: CASSAVPYEQYF.

A single count supports this clone. V gene TRBV5-1 combines with J gene TRBJ2-5, with D hard to call. V was shortened by 2 bases and J by 5 bases, with 16 bases between the two germline ends. The CDR3 has 15 amino acids. Germline lookup yields CDR1 SGHRS and CDR2 YFSETQ. The CDR3 loop reads CASSFNQLPRETQYF. As DNA, the CDR3 is TGCGCCAGCAGCTTCAACCAACTCCCACGGGAGACCCAGTACTTC.

The V call is TRBV11-2, the J call TRBJ2-3; possibly TRBD2 for D (5 bases). V was shortened by 1 base and J by 0 bases, with 11 bases between the two germline ends. The CDR3 spans 16 residues. From germline, CDR1 is SGHAT and CDR2 FQNNGV. The CDR3 DNA is TGTGCCAGCAGCTTAGTGCGCGGGCGGAGCACAGATACGCAGTATTTT. Protein product: CASSLVRGRSTDTQYF.

The chain joins TRBV28 to TRBJ2-7; TRBD1 matches 9 bases. Germline lookup yields CDR1 MDHEN and CDR2 SYDVKM. CDR3 length: 12 amino acids. V dropped 6 bases and J dropped 6; count of bases not matched to a gene: 3. The chain's CDR3 is CASSIQGAEQYF. The CDR3 nucleotides read TGTGCCAGCAGCATACAGGGGGCCGAGCAGTACTTC.

This chain joins TRBV6-1 and TRBJ2-7; D is possibly TRBD1 (5 bases). The CDR3 is 15 amino acids. Germline V gives CDR1 MNHNS, CDR2 SASEGT. V shed 8 bases and J shed 0 bases, with 17 bases lying between them. This chain's CDR3 is CASGENRYSSYEQYF. The CDR3 coding sequence is TGTGCCAGCGGCGAAAACAGGTACAGCTCCTACGAGCAGTACTTC.

This clone was seen only a few times. V and J are TRBV6-5 and TRBJ1-2; a possible D gene is TRBD1 (6 bases). The CDR3 runs to 14 residues. Looked up from germline, CDR1 is MNHEY and CDR2 is SVGAGI. Trimming removed 2 bases at V and 8 bases at J, with 15 bases between. CDR3 amino acids: CASSYDRADRGYTF. The CDR3 DNA sequence: TGTGCCAGCAGTTACGACCGGGCCGACAGGGGCTACACCTTC.

This chain connects TRBV5-1 to TRBJ2-5; D is undetermined. CDR1 is SGHRS and CDR2 is YFSETQ in the germline V gene. Trimming pared 7 bases from V and 4 bases from J, leaving 20 bases between. CDR3 size: 15 residues. The CDR3 nucleotides read TGCGCCAGCCAAGGTGGATTCACGAGGCGAGAGACCCAGTACTTC. Protein: CASQGGFTRRETQYF.

The chain recombines TRBV7-9 with TRBJ2-4, with D maybe TRBD2 (7 bases). Trimming pared 0 bases from V and 10 bases from J, leaving 16 bases between. Germline V CDR1 and CDR2: SEHNR, FQNEAQ (reference sequence). CDR3 length: 15 residues. This CDR3 is CASSLATGRVIIQYF. The CDR3 DNA is TGTGCCAGCAGCTTAGCCACAGGGAGGGTGATTATTCAGTACTTC.